This T cell receptor beta chain stems from a study of spatial heterogeneity in lung cancer. As to time point: sample taken at primary tumor resection. TCRs were sequenced from unsorted whole RNA of tumor, nontumor lung or PBMC. Germline V lookup: CDR1 SEHNR, CDR2 FQNEAQ (reference sequence). V lost 4 bases and J lost 2; bases outside the gene matches: 7. The CDR3 consists of 15 residues. Judged by abundance, this clonotype is medium-sized (0.01 to 0.1%). One entry per CDR3 protein, called by TCRdb with MiXCR from the 5' RACE reads. Among some 3,000 distinct CDR3 sequences, around a third were seen once, and the ten largest hold roughly 76%.

Specimen: PBMCs, collected at surgery. This chain connects TRBV7-9 to TRBJ1-1; TRBD1 aligns across 7 bases. This TCR came from a male donor with early-stage non-small cell lung cancer. The CDR3: CASSSLTGRNTEAFF. The CDR3 region has the DNA TGTGCCAGCAGCTCCTTGACAGGGAGAAACACTGAAGCTTTCTTT.